A single sample gave rise to the 8 T cell receptor beta chains below, sequenced in a study of PD-L1 blockade in urothelial cancer. Time point here: pretreatment peripheral blood. Using immunoSEQ multiplex PCR, the repertoire was profiled, and TCRdb retains in-frame clones only, with some absent. The sample lists approximately 50,000 clones; over 65% were seen once. Sequencing used PBMCs, obtained around atezolizumab (anti-PD-L1) treatment. These receptors were taken from a man aged 50 or older with urothelial cancer.

V gene TRBV2 combines with J gene TRBJ2-7; TRBD1 matches 7 bases. V gave up 4 bases and J gave up 7 bases; unmatched junction bases: 7. CDR1 SNHLY and CDR2 FYNNEI come from the germline V gene. This CDR3 region has 13 residues. This CDR3 reads CASSGQGVVEQYF. The CDR3 DNA reads as TGTGCCAGCAGTGGACAGGGTGTCGTTGAGCAGTACTTC.

The chain links TRBV2 to TRBJ1-1, with D hard to call. The V end was cut by 4 bases, the J end by 0 bases, with 9 bases between. This CDR3 has 14 residues. CDR1 and CDR2 (germline): SNHLY, FYNNEI. For the CDR3, the DNA is TGTGCCAGCAGTGCTAACCTTATGAACACTGAAGCTTTCTTT. It is translated as CASSANLMNTEAFF.

The table lists this clone with a count of one. The rearrangement links TRBV18 to TRBJ2-3; TRBD2 agrees at 8 bases. The CDR3 has 17 residues. The germline V gene has CDR1 KGHSH and CDR2 LQKENI. J lost 3 bases, V lost 3 bases, and 11 bases had no gene match. CDR3 residues: CASSPIESGSGTDTQYF. CDR3 in DNA: TGTGCCAGCTCACCGATAGAAAGCGGGAGTGGTACAGATACGCAGTATTTT.

This chain joins TRBV11-3 and TRBJ2-2; TRBD1 matches 7 bases. Germline assignment: CDR1 SGHNT and CDR2 YENEEA. V lost 5 bases, J lost 2 bases, and 14 bases stayed unmatched. This CDR3 has 18 amino acids. The CDR3 loop reads CASSGRDSLYPNTGELFF. The CDR3 coding sequence is TGTGCCAGCAGCGGCCGGGACAGCCTTTACCCCAACACCGGGGAGCTGTTTTTT.

V is TRBV5-4 and J is TRBJ2-7, with 8 nucleotides matching TRBD1. The germline CDR1 and CDR2 sequences are SGHNT and YYREEE (reference sequence). V gave up 2 bases and J gave up 2 bases; unmatched junction bases: 6. The CDR3 has 15 amino acids. For the CDR3, the DNA is TGTGCCAGCAGCTTTTTCGGACAGGGCGCCTACGAGCAGTACTTC. Protein sequence: CASSFFGQGAYEQYF.

The chain has TRBV7-9 and TRBJ2-7, with 7 bases identical to TRBD1. V shed 5 bases, J shed 3 bases, and the junction held 7 bases outside the gene matches. The CDR3 is made up of 14 amino acids. Per germline, CDR1 SEHNR and CDR2 FQNEAQ (reference sequence). This CDR3 reads CASSRRDSNYEQYF. CDR3 bases: TGTGCCAGCAGCCGCCGGGACAGCAACTACGAGCAGTACTTC.

This clone was recorded only once. This chain joins TRBV19 and TRBJ2-3; 7 nucleotides match TRBD2. The V gene's germline CDR1 is LNHDA and CDR2 SQIVND (reference sequence). This CDR3 region has 14 residues. V gave up 7 bases and J gave up 5 bases; unmatched junction bases: 9. The CDR3 reads CASTHPSGGDTQYF. The CDR3 coding sequence is TGTGCCAGTACGCATCCCTCGGGAGGAGATACGCAGTATTTT.

This clone has only a few counts. The V gene is TRBV2, the J gene TRBJ2-5, with 8 bases identical to TRBD2. Looked up from germline, CDR1 is SNHLY and CDR2 is FYNNEI. This CDR3 is 15 amino acids long. V was pared by 10 bases and J by 5 bases, with 15 bases of the junction left unmatched. Written as DNA, the CDR3 is TGTGCCACCAAACCCGGGACTAGTAAAGGGGAGACCCAGTACTTC. Its protein is CATKPGTSKGETQYF.